This is a list of T cell receptor beta chains from one sample in a study of control samples from healthy donors and cancer patients. Using immunoSEQ multiplex PCR, the repertoire was profiled, and TCRdb retains in-frame clones only, with some absent. The sample gives around 90,000 clones, 86% of which show up once; 21% is in the top ten. Sample: blood. Every receptor here comes from a man aged 30-40 years in good health. CDR3s include the opening cysteine and the closing phenylalanine or tryptophan. The order of the fields is J gene, V gene, clone size, D gene, CDR3 DNA, CDR3 protein. A D gene is named only where the DNA matches it firmly. Some rows have no size entry. The others give once, few or many, or a class for an expanded clone.

>TRBJ2-1|TRBV3-1/TRBV3-2|NA|TRBD2
TGTGCCAGCAGCCCTCGGACTAGCGGGGCAAGGGGTGAGCAGTTCTTC
CASSPRTSGARGEQFF
>TRBJ2-2|TRBV7-2|NA|TRBD1
TGTGCCAGCAGCACCCGACAGGGTGTGGACACCGGGGAGCTGTTTTTT
CASSTRQGVDTGELFF
>TRBJ2-5|TRBV7-9|NA|TRBD2
TGTGCCAGCAGTAACATCCAGCGGGGGGGCCTAGAGACCCAGTACTTC
CASSNIQRGGLETQYF
>TRBJ1-2|TRBV5-4|NA|TRBD1
TGTGCCAGCAGCCCACAGGGGTTGGACTATGGCTACACCTTC
CASSPQGLDYGYTF
>TRBJ2-7|TRBV18|many|TRBD1
TGTGCCAGCTCACTTGGACAGGGGGAATACGAGCAGTACTTC
CASSLGQGEYEQYF
>TRBJ2-2|TRBV19|NA|NA
TGTGCCAGTAGTATAGCGATAGGGGGAACCGGGGAGCTGTTTTTT
CASSIAIGGTGELFF
>TRBJ2-2|TRBV7-9|NA|TRBD1
TGTGCCAGCAGCGCGATGGACAGGGGGATAACCGGGGAGCTGTTTTTT
CASSAMDRGITGELFF
>TRBJ1-5|TRBV19|NA|NA
TGTGCCAGTAGTATAGACGGGGGTAGCAATCAGCCCCAGCATTTT
CASSIDGGSNQPQHF
>TRBJ1-5|TRBV5-1|NA|NA
TGCGCCAGCAGCTTGGGCGCCAATCAGCCCCAGCATTTT
CASSLGANQPQHF
>TRBJ1-1|TRBV10-3|NA|TRBD1
TGTGCCATCAGTCCTGGGGACAGGGGGGTAAACACTGAAGCTTTCTTT
CAISPGDRGVNTEAFF